Relative to its sample, the clone carrying this T cell receptor beta chain is medium-sized (0.01 to 0.1%). The data originate from a study of HIV-infected patients and healthy controls. Follow-up blood was drawn about 14 weeks, roughly three months, after antiretroviral therapy began. No cell fractionation was done, so the repertoire covers all unsorted peripheral blood T cells. Trimming cost V 5 bases and J 9 bases; bases outside gene matches: 11. The CDR3 runs 14 residues. Germline V gives CDR1 DFQATT, CDR2 SNEGSKA (reference sequence). Approximately 510 ng RNA was reverse transcribed with alpha and beta constant-region primers. Each of the alpha and beta chains got its own library through chain-specific third strand synthesis with indices. TCRdb passed the 5' RACE reads through MiXCR, listing each CDR3 protein once. This sample yields approximately 3,800 distinct CDR3 sequences, of which less than 10% are seen a single time; about 18% belongs to the top ten.

The sequence derives from an adult with HIV infection. The sequences come from blood, collected during antiretroviral therapy. This chain connects TRBV20-1 to TRBJ2-4; 9 positions agree with TRBD2. In nucleotides, the CDR3 is TGCAGTGCTGTCCCGGGTAGCGGGGGAAGCATTCAGTACTTC. Translating gives CSAVPGSGGSIQYF.